This T cell receptor (beta chain) appears in the sequencing data of a study of identical twins. The study, taken as a whole, reports: The study found that models underestimated out-of-frame TCR alpha sharing in monozygotic twins.

Through template switching, a universal primer site was introduced, and the cDNA contained unique molecular identifiers. TCRdb re-analysed the 5' RACE reads in MiXCR, keeping a single row per CDR3 protein. The data hold around 1.7 million distinct CDR3 sequences, with under 35% observed a single time. This clonotype was picked up a small number of times. Its cognate antigen is unknown. CDR3 length: 13 amino acids. The germline CDR1 and CDR2 sequences are ENHRY and SYGVKD. The germline V and J ends were trimmed by 7 bases and 8 bases, with 14 bases remaining between them. The TCR originated in a newborn girl in good health. The chain combines TRBV10-3 with TRBJ1-4; possibly TRBD1 for D (5 bases). Sequenced sample: cord blood. The DNA for the CDR3 is TGTGCCATCACCCGAGAACGGGGGGAAAAACTGTTTTTT. It specifies CAITRERGEKLFF.